This is a list of T cell receptor beta chains from one sample in a study of T cell changes during pregnancy in multiple sclerosis. Libraries were prepared by immunoSEQ multiplex PCR; TCRdb keeps only in-frame clonotypes and omits some of them. There are 83,000 or so clones in the sample; about 94% occur only once, and 1.5% to 2% lies in the top ten. The material was peripheral blood, obtained after pregnancy. The receptors were gathered from a female donor in good health, enrolled as a control in a pregnancy study. Both conserved end residues are part of each CDR3. The D gene is left open where the match is weak. The size entry is marked missing in some rows and otherwise reads once, few, many or a size class.

v_gene	abundance	d_gene	j_gene	CDR3nt	CDR3aa
TRBV5-4	-	TRBD2	TRBJ2-5	TGTGCCAGCAGCTTGTTACTAGCGGGGTACCAAGAGACCCAGTACTTC	CASSLLLAGYQETQYF
TRBV28	-	TRBD2	TRBJ2-5	TGTGCCAGCAGTTCCCGGCTAGCGGGACTGCAAGAGACCCAGTACTTC	CASSSRLAGLQETQYF
TRBV19	-	-	TRBJ1-5	TGTGCCAGTACCTGGACAGTTTTTAGCAATCAGCCCCAGCATTTT	CASTWTVFSNQPQHF
TRBV18	-	TRBD2	TRBJ2-1	TGTGCCAGCTCACCGGGACTAGCAGGCAATGAGCAGTTCTTC	CASSPGLAGNEQFF
TRBV15	-	TRBD1	TRBJ2-3	TGTGCCACCAGCAGGCCGATGACAGGGGTGGCGCAGTATTTT	CATSRPMTGVAQYF
TRBV6-5	-	TRBD1	TRBJ1-2	TGTGCCAGCGGACGAAATCTCGAGGGGGCGCATGGCTACACCTTC	CASGRNLEGAHGYTF
TRBV9	-	-	TRBJ2-5	TGTGCCAGCAGCGTAGGCCGGAGTGAGACCCAGTACTTC	CASSVGRSETQYF
TRBV7-2	-	TRBD2	TRBJ2-2	TGTGCCAGCAGCGGGAGGGCGAAGACCGGGGAGCTGTTTTTT	CASSGRAKTGELFF
TRBV27	-	TRBD2	TRBJ2-7	TGTGCCAGCTCTAGCGGGCCAGACTCCTACGAGCAGTACTTC	CASSSGPDSYEQYF
TRBV28	-	TRBD1	TRBJ1-2	TGTGCCAGCAACCCCGGGACAGGGGATCCAGGAGGCTACACCTTC	CASNPGTGDPGGYTF
TRBV5-1	once	TRBD1	TRBJ2-7	TGCGCCAGCAGCAAAGGACAGGCTTCGTACGAGCAGTACTTC	CASSKGQASYEQYF
TRBV7-9	-	TRBD1	TRBJ2-7	TGTGCCAGCAGCTCGGGACAGGGGGCTAGGGGCCCTTACGAGCAGTACTTC	CASSSGQGARGPYEQYF
TRBV7-9	-	-	TRBJ1-3	TGTGCCAGCAGCTTCTCCCCCCGGGGCTCTGGAAACACCATATATTTT	CASSFSPRGSGNTIYF
TRBV9	-	-	TRBJ2-5	TGTGCCAGCAGCGCTGGACAGCAAGAGACCCAGTACTTC	CASSAGQQETQYF
TRBV7-2	-	-	TRBJ2-5	TGTGCCAGCAGCTTCGGGTCACTCAACGGGGAGACCCAGTACTTC	CASSFGSLNGETQYF
TRBV2	-	TRBD1	TRBJ1-5	TGTGCCAGCAGCCCTTTGACAGGGAGTAATCAGCCCCAGCATTTT	CASSPLTGSNQPQHF
TRBV5-1	-	TRBD2	TRBJ2-1	TGCGCCAGCAGCTCTAGCGGGGCCTACAATGAGCAGTTCTTC	CASSSSGAYNEQFF
TRBV18	few	-	TRBJ1-1	TGTGCCAGCTCACCACCGCAGGGTCACACTGAAGCTTTCTTT	CASSPPQGHTEAFF
TRBV19	-	-	TRBJ2-1	TGTGCCAGTAGTATAGCTAGCCGCCATGAGCAGTTCTTC	CASSIASRHEQFF
TRBV5-6	-	TRBD1	TRBJ1-3	TGTGCCAGCAGCCCTACAGGGGCTTCTGGAAACACCATATATTTT	CASSPTGASGNTIYF
TRBV4-1	-	-	TRBJ2-7	TGCGCCAGCAGCCATTCTGAGGCCTACGAGCAGTACTTC	CASSHSEAYEQYF
TRBV28	-	-	TRBJ2-1	TGTGCCAGCCTCACAGCAGGGTCGCACAATGAGCAGTTCTTC	CASLTAGSHNEQFF
TRBV7-9	-	-	TRBJ2-1	TGTGCCAGCAGCTTAGGACAGGTCCCCTACAATGAGCAGTTCTTC	CASSLGQVPYNEQFF
TRBV21-1	-	-	TRBJ2-1	TGTGCCAGCACCCCGGGCGACGAGGGGGTGTATGAGCAGTTCTTC	CASTPGDEGVYEQFF
TRBV28	-	TRBD2	TRBJ2-1	TGTGCCAGCAGTTTCTACCTGGGGACTAGCGGGCCCGTCTCCTACAATGAGCAGTTCTTC	CASSFYLGTSGPVSYNEQFF
TRBV5-6	-	-	TRBJ2-1	TGTGCCAGCAGCTTGGACAGTAGCTCCTACAATGAGCAGTTCTTC	CASSLDSSSYNEQFF
TRBV15	-	-	TRBJ1-5	TGTGCCACCAGCATTGACAAGAGCAATCAGCCCCAGCATTTT	CATSIDKSNQPQHF
TRBV28	-	TRBD2	TRBJ2-1	TGTGCCAGCAGCGTCGGGAGGCCATCTTACAATGAGCAGTTCTTC	CASSVGRPSYNEQFF
TRBV19	-	TRBD2	TRBJ2-7	TGTGCCAGTAGTTTCGGACTAGCGGCTTCCTACGAGCAGTACTTC	CASSFGLAASYEQYF
TRBV7-2	-	TRBD2	TRBJ2-2	TGTGCCAGCAGCTTTAGTCCTAGCGGGAGTACCGGGGAGCTGTTTTTT	CASSFSPSGSTGELFF
TRBV27	-	-	TRBJ1-5	TGTGCCAGTCGGGAGATTAACCCCAACCAGCCCCAGCATTTT	CASREINPNQPQHF
TRBV6-1	-	TRBD1	TRBJ2-5	TGTGCCAGCAGTGACCTTGGGACAGGGAACCAAGAGACCCAGTACTTC	CASSDLGTGNQETQYF
TRBV12-2	-	-	TRBJ1-1	TGTGCAAGTCGCTTAGACCCGGGGAACACTGAAGCTTTCTTT	CASRLDPGNTEAFF
TRBV5-6	-	TRBD2	TRBJ2-5	TGTGCCAGCAGCTTGGCATGGCCGGTAGCGGGGAGACCCCAAGAGACCCAGTACTTC	CASSLAWPVAGRPQETQYF
TRBV28	-	-	TRBJ1-3	TGTGCCAGCAGCCCCTTTCTGGCAGTCAGCTCTGGAAACACCATATATTTT	CASSPFLAVSSGNTIYF
TRBV4-1	-	TRBD2	TRBJ2-7	TGCGCCAGCAGCCAAGTTTCAGCAACGGGGAGCGGGGAGTACTACGAGCAGTACTTC	CASSQVSATGSGEYYEQYF
TRBV19	-	-	TRBJ2-7	TGTGCCAGTAGTATGGCGAGGGCATCGCCCTACGAGCAGTACTTC	CASSMARASPYEQYF
TRBV4-1	-	-	TRBJ2-1	TGCGCCAGCAGCAGAGGACACGGGGGTCAATCGGATGAGCAGTTCTTC	CASSRGHGGQSDEQFF
TRBV2	-	-	TRBJ2-7	TGTGCCAGCAGTGTGACAGCCTCGGGCGAGCAGTACTTC	CASSVTASGEQYF
TRBV2	-	-	TRBJ2-3	TGTGCCAGCAGTGCGGGACTCCTCCGTACGCAGTATTTT	CASSAGLLRTQYF
TRBV13	-	TRBD1	TRBJ2-3	TGTGCCAGCAGCTTAGCGGACAGGCCCACAGATACGCAGTATTTT	CASSLADRPTDTQYF
TRBV11-1	-	TRBD1	TRBJ1-3	TGTGCCAGCAGCTCTACCGGGACAGCTGGAAACACCATATATTTT	CASSSTGTAGNTIYF
TRBV5-1	once	TRBD2	TRBJ2-1	TGCGCCAGCAGCTTGGTGACTAGCGGGGGTTACAATGAGCAGTTCTTC	CASSLVTSGGYNEQFF
TRBV6-5	-	-	TRBJ1-2	TGTGCCAGCAGTCCAGGGGTGGGGGCCGACTATGGCTACACCTTC	CASSPGVGADYGYTF
TRBV19	-	TRBD1	TRBJ1-4	TGTGCCAGTAGTGCCCGGACAGGGGGCATTAGAGAAAAACTGTTTTTT	CASSARTGGIREKLFF
TRBV18	-	TRBD2	TRBJ2-1	TGTGCCAGCTCACCACTAACTAGCGGGAGCTCCTACAATGAGCAGTTCTTC	CASSPLTSGSSYNEQFF
TRBV14	-	-	TRBJ2-2	TGTGCCAGCAGCCAAGATCTTTTACCGGCCGGGGAGCTGTTTTTT	CASSQDLLPAGELFF
TRBV19	-	TRBD2	TRBJ2-3	TGTGCCAGTGCAACCGGGACTAGCGGGAGTCCCACAGATACGCAGTATTTT	CASATGTSGSPTDTQYF